Here is one TCR beta chain with its context. Some clones are missing from TCRdb's copy, which holds only in-frame ones; the method was immunoSEQ multiplex PCR. Here the sample spans approximately 77,000 clones, roughly 90% being singletons. The data stem from a study of OX40 agonist ivuxolimab in advanced cancers. At the level of the study: In this trial design, patients received ivuxolimab intravenously at 0.01 to 10 mg/kg every 2 weeks. Three patients had partial responses: one hepatocellular carcinoma, two cutaneous melanoma.

The ends were cut back, 3 bases at V and 9 bases at J, with 8 bases in the middle. Germline-derived CDR1 and CDR2 are LNHDA and SQIVND (reference sequence). This CDR3 contains 12 residues. The J gene is TRBJ2-2, the V gene TRBV19, with D hard to call. The starting material was CD4+ or CD8+ T cells sorted from blood, obtained in a trial of the OX40 agonist ivuxolimab. This sequence originates from an adult with an advanced solid tumor such as melanoma, head and neck, liver or kidney cancer. The CDR3 reads CASSIGSRELFF. In nucleotides, the CDR3 is TGTGCCAGTAGTATTGGCAGCCGGGAGCTGTTTTTT.